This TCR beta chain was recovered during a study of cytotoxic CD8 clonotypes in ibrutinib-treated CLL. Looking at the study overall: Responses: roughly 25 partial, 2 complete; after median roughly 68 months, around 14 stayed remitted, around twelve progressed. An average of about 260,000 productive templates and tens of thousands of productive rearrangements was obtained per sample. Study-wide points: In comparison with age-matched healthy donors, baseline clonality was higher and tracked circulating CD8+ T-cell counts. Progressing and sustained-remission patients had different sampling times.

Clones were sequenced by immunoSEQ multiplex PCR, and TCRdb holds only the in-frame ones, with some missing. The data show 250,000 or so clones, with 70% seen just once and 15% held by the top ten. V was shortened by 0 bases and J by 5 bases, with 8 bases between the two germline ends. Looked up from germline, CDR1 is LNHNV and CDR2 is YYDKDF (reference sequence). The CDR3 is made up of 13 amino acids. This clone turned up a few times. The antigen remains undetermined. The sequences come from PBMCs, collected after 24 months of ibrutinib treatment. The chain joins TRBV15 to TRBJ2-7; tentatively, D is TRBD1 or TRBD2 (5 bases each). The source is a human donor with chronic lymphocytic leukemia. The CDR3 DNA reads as TGTGCCACCAGCAGAGATCTGGGGGACGAGCAGTACTTC. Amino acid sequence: CATSRDLGDEQYF.